This is a list of T cell receptor beta chains from one sample in a study of T cell responses to AZD1222 COVID-19 vaccine. Using immunoSEQ multiplex PCR, the repertoire was profiled, and TCRdb retains in-frame clones only, with some absent. The data contain some 40,000 clones, around 80% of them seen just once; the ten biggest clones take up 3.5% to 5%. The starting material was peripheral blood, obtained on day 0 of AZD1222 vaccination. These receptors were collected from an adult in good health. CDR3s include the opening cysteine and the closing phenylalanine or tryptophan. The D gene is left open where the match is weak. Expanded clones are given a class, and other clones once, few, many or no size at all.

TRBV12-3/TRBV12-4,13,TRBJ2-7,-,-,CASRRGRSYEQYF,TGTGCCAGCAGGAGGGGCCGTTCCTACGAGCAGTACTTC
TRBV6-1,14,TRBJ1-2,-,-,CASSEGPENYGYTF,TGTGCCAGCAGTGAGGGGCCGGAGAACTATGGCTACACCTTC
TRBV5-6,15,TRBJ2-3,-,TRBD2,CASTPGLAATDTQYF,TGTGCCAGCACCCCTGGACTAGCTGCGACAGATACGCAGTATTTT
TRBV20-1,15,TRBJ1-2,-,-,CSASGQTGSNYGYTF,TGCAGTGCTAGTGGGCAGACAGGCTCTAACTATGGCTACACCTTC
TRBV28,18,TRBJ1-1,-,-,CASTPFRRLWGRDTEAFF,TGTGCCAGCACCCCGTTCCGAAGGTTGTGGGGGCGGGACACTGAAGCTTTCTTT
TRBV6-5,13,TRBJ2-7,medium-sized,-,CASSYSELGEQYF,TGTGCCAGCAGTTACTCTGAGTTAGGGGAGCAGTACTTC
TRBV18,15,TRBJ1-3,-,-,CASSPSENSGNTIYF,TGTGCCAGCTCACCATCAGAAAACTCTGGAAACACCATATATTTT
TRBV27,15,TRBJ2-3,-,TRBD2,CASRKLADGTDTQYF,TGTGCCAGCAGAAAACTAGCGGATGGCACAGATACGCAGTATTTT
TRBV7-7,13,TRBJ2-3,few,TRBD1,CASSREGADTQYF,TGTGCCAGCAGTCGAGAGGGGGCGGATACGCAGTATTTT
TRBV6-5,12,TRBJ2-1,-,-,CASTRRVNEQFF,TGTGCCAGCACCCGAAGGGTGAATGAGCAGTTCTTC
TRBV7-2,14,TRBJ1-1,-,-,CASRSPGLGPEAFF,TGTGCCAGCAGATCCCCCGGGTTAGGGCCTGAAGCTTTCTTT
TRBV5-8,16,TRBJ2-1,-,TRBD2,CASSPTGTSDYNEQFF,TGTGCCAGCAGCCCTACCGGGACTAGCGATTACAATGAGCAGTTCTTC
TRBV12-3/TRBV12-4,12,TRBJ1-2,-,-,CASKGAGRGYTF,TGTGCCAGCAAGGGTGCCGGGCGGGGCTACACCTTC
TRBV7-9,15,TRBJ2-3,-,-,CASSSRLEASDTQYF,TGTGCCAGCAGCTCCAGACTAGAGGCCTCAGATACGCAGTATTTT
TRBV7-8,14,TRBJ2-5,-,-,CASSFSSGQETQYF,TGTGCCAGCAGCTTCAGTAGCGGCCAAGAGACCCAGTACTTC
TRBV4-1,14,TRBJ1-1,-,-,CASSLSGPDTEAFF,-
TRBV11-3,16,TRBJ2-5,-,-,CASSIRVGQPKETQYF,TGTGCCAGCAGCATAAGGGTGGGTCAGCCCAAAGAGACCCAGTACTTC
TRBV5-1,17,TRBJ1-1,-,-,CASSLVSWIEGATEAFF,TGCGCCAGCAGCTTGGTTTCCTGGATCGAAGGGGCCACAGAAGCTTTCTTT